The clone carrying this T cell receptor beta chain was counted between two and nine times. The antigen is unknown. This specimen comes from a study of spatial heterogeneity in lung cancer. Study-level information: Detected beta-chain sequences consistently exceeded alpha-chain sequences.

This CDR3 is 16 amino acids long. The ends lost 6 bases at V and 3 bases at J; junction bases unmatched: 8. Germline loops: CDR1 SNHLY, CDR2 FYNNEI. This sample's time point: sample taken at primary tumor resection. Around 68 TRACERx patients with early, untreated non-small cell lung cancer donated samples. Whole-study results and caveats: Nonsynonymous mutations, ubiquitous and regional, were tracked respectively by counts of ubiquitous and regional expanded TCRs. Mutation counts in tumors were tracked by counts of expanded intratumoral alpha and beta TCRs.

All TCR cDNA molecules were individually tagged with a unique molecular identifier. TCRdb used MiXCR to reprocess the 5' RACE reads, holding one entry per CDR3 protein. The table has about 14,000 distinct CDR3 sequences, over 3.5% seen once. The sequences come from lung tumor tissue, collected at surgery. J is TRBJ1-5 and V is TRBV2; 10 nucleotides line up with TRBD1. The sequence was collected from a female donor with early-stage non-small cell lung cancer. CDR3 nucleotides: TGTGCCAGCAGAAAGACAGGGGGCGGTTACAATCAGCCCCAGCATTTT. This gives the protein CASRKTGGGYNQPQHF.